This T cell receptor beta chain was observed in a study of blood T cells in healthy people across ages (dated by TCRdb to the mid-2010s). General notes on the study: In model experiments, template switching captured roughly one uniquely barcoded TCR beta cDNA molecule for every two T cells. Using deep sequencing normalized with unique cDNA molecular identifiers, the study measured how TCR beta repertoire diversity changes with age. The donors were split into four age groups: young (average 16 years), middle-aged (over 35), aged (approximately 59) and long-lived (about 74). To avoid experimental bias, donors of different ages were distributed randomly across sequencing lanes. For two donors (one aged 18 to 30 and one aged 80 or older), the study analyzed two additional independent replicas of 1 million unique cDNA reads from the same blood draw. What the research found in general, with its limitations: Because donor CMV infection status was unknown, age-related changes in expanded clonotypes were potentially confounded. Because profiling used bulk unsorted PBMCs, naive and antigen-experienced compartments could not be compared conclusively. Estimates of total diversity based on one million sequenced T cells were regarded as lower bounds and as underestimates. Compared with the aged group, the long-lived group had more naive CD4+ T cells, fewer expanded clones and increased TCR diversity, a pattern suggesting age selection. Observed TCR beta diversity correlated strongly with the percentage of naive T cells measured by flow cytometry. As age increased, observed TCR beta diversity per million T cells dropped in a roughly linear way, and a significant reduction was already evident by age about 40.

The approximately 41 donors, aged about 6 to 100 years, were systemically healthy Caucasian individuals from Russia. Roughly 10 milliliters of peripheral blood were drawn from each donor into EDTA-treated Vacutainer tubes. Ficoll-Paque density-gradient centrifugation was used to isolate PBMCs, with at least 6 million obtained per sample. Trizol reagent was used to extract total RNA from the PBMCs, yielding at least 6 micrograms per sample. Naive CD45RAhigh/CD27high T cell percentages were measured by flow cytometry on a PBMC aliquot from every donor. The library was obtained by 5' RACE. The sample was run on an Illumina HiSeq 2500. A second PCR of about 6 to 12 cycles was run with a J-beta primer mix and a sample-barcoded 5' primer. Each TCR beta cDNA molecule received a unique molecular identifier from a template-switch 5' adaptor carrying 12 random nucleotides. Each sample yielded at least 2.5 million CDR3-containing paired-end reads. All of the RNA was converted into first-strand cDNA using the Mint cDNA synthesis kit, with a TRBC-specific oligonucleotide serving as the primer. After uracil-DNA glycosylase treatment, a first 18-cycle PCR used universal primers M1SS and BC2_uni_R on all cDNA. For the original study's pipeline: Each sample was normalized by randomly selecting 1 million high-quality reads, each carrying a distinct molecular identifier. Reads with shared molecular identifiers were discarded instead of being binned into consensus sequences. MiTCR, set to a Q25 quality threshold and the strictest error-elimination algorithm, was used for CDR3 identification, clonotype clustering and error correction. A nonparametric unseen species model using Euler transformation provided a lower-bound estimate of total TCR beta diversity. The raw public data were reprocessed by TCRdb itself: fastp quality trimming at Q25, MiXCR clonotype calling, in-frame beta chains only. When rows share a CDR3 protein, they turn into one entry using the most common DNA and genes. The V and J calls were not made by the authors but by TCRdb's processing. The sample has approximately 850,000 distinct CDR3 sequences on record, 55% to 75% of them singletons. About 20% of the sample comes from the top ten.

The CDR3 has 14 amino acids, counting the end cysteine and phenylalanine. Solely the CDR3 DNA is kept, with 42 bases framed from the first base. V trim: 0 bases; J trim: 8 bases; unmatched bases: 3. From the germline V gene, CDR1 is SGDLS and CDR2 is YYNGEE. Comment on this clonotype: Its antigen specificity is not known. No much larger clone exists at a distance of one base, and base qualities are not known.

The TCR was taken from a man younger than 40 in good health. The chain links TRBV9 with TRBJ2-1; 9 middle bases align to TRBD2. The sequenced sample was blood. The bases are TGTGCCAGCAGCGTAGTGGGACTAGCTTATGAGCAGTTCTTC. Translation gives CASSVVGLAYEQFF.